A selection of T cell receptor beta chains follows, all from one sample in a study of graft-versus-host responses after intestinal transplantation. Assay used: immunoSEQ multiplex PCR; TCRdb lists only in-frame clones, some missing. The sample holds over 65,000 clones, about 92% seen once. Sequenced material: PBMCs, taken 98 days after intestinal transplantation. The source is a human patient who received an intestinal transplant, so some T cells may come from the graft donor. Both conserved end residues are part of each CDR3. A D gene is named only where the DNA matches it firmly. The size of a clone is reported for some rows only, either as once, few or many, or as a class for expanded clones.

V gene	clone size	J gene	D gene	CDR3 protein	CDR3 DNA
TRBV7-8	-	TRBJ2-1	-	CASSFLPWVTYNEQFF	TGTGCCAGCAGCTTCTTACCATGGGTTACCTACAATGAGCAGTTCTTC
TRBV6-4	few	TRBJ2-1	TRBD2	CASSDSAGGSGEQFF	TGTGCCAGCAGTGACTCGGCGGGGGGTAGCGGTGAGCAGTTCTTC
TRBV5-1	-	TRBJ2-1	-	CASSTGLSNNEQFF	TGCGCCAGCAGCACGGGACTGTCTAATAATGAGCAGTTCTTC
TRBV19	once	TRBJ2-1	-	CASSNPPRGPEQFF	TGTGCCAGTAGTAATCCCCCGCGGGGGCCTGAGCAGTTCTTC
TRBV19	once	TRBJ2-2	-	CASSIFLWSGDSANTGELFF	TGTGCCAGTAGTATATTCCTATGGTCGGGGGACAGCGCGAACACCGGGGAGCTGTTTTTT
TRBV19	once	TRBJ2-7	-	CASKDSGAAPYEQYF	TGTGCCAGTAAGGATTCTGGAGCCGCGCCCTACGAGCAGTACTTC
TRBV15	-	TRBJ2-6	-	CATSRDLVSGANVLTF	TGTGCCACCAGCAGAGATCTTGTCTCTGGGGCCAACGTCCTGACTTTC
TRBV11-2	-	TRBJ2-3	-	CASSLTTSSTDTQYF	TGTGCCAGCAGCTTAACCACCTCTAGCACAGATACGCAGTATTTT
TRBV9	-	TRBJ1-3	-	CASSERLSGNTIYF	TGTGCCAGCAGCGAACGATTGTCCGGAAACACCATATATTTT
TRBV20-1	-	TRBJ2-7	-	CSASLREQYF	TGCAGTGCCTCCCTTCGCGAGCAGTACTTC
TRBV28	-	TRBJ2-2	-	CASSFRTNTGELFF	TGTGCCAGCAGTTTCCGGACTAACACCGGGGAGCTGTTTTTT
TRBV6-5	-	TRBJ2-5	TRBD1	CASSVWTGEYF	TGTGCCAGCAGTGTTTGGACAGGGGAGTACTTC
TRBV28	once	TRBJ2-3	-	CASSLEQGRTDTQYF	TGTGCCAGCAGTTTAGAACAGGGAAGGACAGATACGCAGTATTTT
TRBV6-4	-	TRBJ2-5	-	CASSPPTGDETQYF	TGTGCCAGCAGCCCTCCCACGGGGGACGAGACCCAGTACTTC
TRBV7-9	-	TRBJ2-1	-	CASSPPSPGNEQFF	TGTGCCAGCAGCCCTCCGAGCCCCGGAAATGAGCAGTTCTTC
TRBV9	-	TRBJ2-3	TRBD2	CASSASGGESDTQYF	TGTGCCAGCAGCGCGAGCGGGGGGGAATCTGATACGCAGTATTTT
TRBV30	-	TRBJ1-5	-	CAWSEPGPHQPQHF	TGTGCCTGGAGCGAGCCGGGACCCCATCAGCCCCAGCATTTT
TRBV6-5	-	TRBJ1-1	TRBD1	CASSYSGARGDTEAFF	TGTGCCAGCAGTTACTCGGGGGCCAGGGGGGACACTGAAGCTTTCTTT
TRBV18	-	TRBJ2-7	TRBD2	CASHLTSGRIDEQYF	TGTGCCAGCCATCTTACTAGCGGGAGAATCGACGAGCAGTACTTC
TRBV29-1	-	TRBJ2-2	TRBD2	CSVAGGRAQLGTGELFF	TGCAGCGTTGCGGGCGGGAGAGCCCAGCTTGGTACCGGGGAGCTGTTTTTT
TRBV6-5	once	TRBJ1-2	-	CASSYSEGYGYTF	TGTGCCAGCAGTTACTCGGAGGGATATGGCTACACCTTC
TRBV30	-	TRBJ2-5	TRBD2	CAWSAGGETQYF	TGTGCCTGGAGCGCCGGGGGGGAGACCCAGTACTTC
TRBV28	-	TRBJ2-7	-	CASSLQSPYSYEQYF	TGTGCCAGCAGTTTACAGAGCCCTTATTCCTACGAGCAGTACTTC
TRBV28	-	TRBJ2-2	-	CASSLPGRSGELFF	TGTGCCAGCAGTCTTCCGGGACGAAGCGGGGAGCTGTTTTTT
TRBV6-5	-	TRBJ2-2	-	CASRRDTGELFF	TGTGCCAGCCGCAGGGACACCGGGGAGCTGTTTTTT
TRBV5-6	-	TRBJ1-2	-	CASSPLGTDANGYTF	TGTGCCAGCAGCCCCCTCGGGACCGACGCGAATGGCTACACCTTC
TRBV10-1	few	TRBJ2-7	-	CASSESRTDEQYF	TGCGCCAGCAGTGAGTCGAGGACAGACGAGCAGTACTTC
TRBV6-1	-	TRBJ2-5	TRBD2	CASGTSGRQETQYF	TGTGCCAGCGGTACTAGCGGGAGGCAAGAGACCCAGTACTTC
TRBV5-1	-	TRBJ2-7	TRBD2	CASSPGLAGGAYEQYF	TGCGCCAGCAGCCCGGGACTAGCGGGGGGTGCCTACGAGCAGTACTTC
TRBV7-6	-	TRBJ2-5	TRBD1	CASSSTGGLRETQYF	TGTGCCAGCAGCTCCACAGGGGGCTTGAGAGAGACCCAGTACTTC
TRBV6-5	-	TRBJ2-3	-	CASRRYTGGTDTQYF	TGTGCCAGCAGGAGGTACACGGGCGGCACAGATACGCAGTATTTT
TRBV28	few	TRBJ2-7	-	CASSYNKEYEQYF	TGTGCCAGCAGTTACAACAAGGAATACGAGCAGTACTTC
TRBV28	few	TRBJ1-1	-	CASSRDTEAFF	TGTGCCAGCAGCAGGGACACTGAAGCTTTCTTT
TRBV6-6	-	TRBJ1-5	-	CASSYSRVNQPQHF	TGTGCCAGCAGTTACTCGAGGGTTAATCAGCCCCAGCATTTT
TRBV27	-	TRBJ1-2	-	CASSSWGNGYTF	TGTGCCAGCAGTTCCTGGGGAAATGGCTACACCTTC